This TCR beta chain stems from a study of shared clonotypes between healthy human individuals. The wider study: The cohort comprised a couple of women and a few men. Their ages spanned 18 to 49 years.

Study conclusions and caveats: Clonotype sharing levels among donors were expected to vary with sequencing depth.

Trimming removed 6 bases from V and 0 bases from J; junction bases left unmatched: 5. The CDR3 covers 16 residues. Germline V lookup: CDR1 SNHLY, CDR2 FYNNEI. CD45RO-negative cells were positively selected for CCR7, leaving out terminally differentiated effector memory CD45RA+ cells. Each donor was a Caucasian adult residing in Nashville, Tennessee. A remark on this clone: Its antigen is currently unknown.

Genomic DNA from each subset was divided evenly over several immunoSEQ plates. Sequencing was performed with immunoSEQ multiplex PCR; in TCRdb, only in-frame clones are kept and a portion is missing. Of some 2,000,000 clones listed, over 85% are singletons. V usage is TRBV2 and J usage is TRBJ2-1, with 10 bases that match TRBD2. The receptor comes from a man between 18 and 29 years old in good health. The sequencing sample was made of naive CD8+ T cells sorted from blood. CDR3 sequence reads: CASSVAGGNSYNEQFF. CDR3 nucleotides: TGTGCCAGCAGCGTAGCGGGGGGCAACTCCTACAATGAGCAGTTCTTC.